The 4 T cell receptor beta chains presented below share a single source sample, sequenced in a study of T cells in women clearing cervical HPV infection. Data came from immunoSEQ multiplex PCR; TCRdb stores just in-frame clones and leaves some out. Here the sample table reports 20,000 to 25,000 clones. What was sequenced was blood buffy coat. The receptors stem from a woman between 18 and 70 years old with a cervical HPV16 infection that either progressed to CIN3+ or cleared (not recorded which).

Concerning this clone itself: The DNA ends 3 residues before the CDR3 does, and the rest of the CDR3 is filled in from the germline J gene. The chain uses TRBV30 and TRBJ1-5; D is ambiguous. In germline, CDR1 is GTSNPN, CDR2 SVGIG (reference sequence). V was trimmed by 2 bases and J by 7 bases, leaving 18 bases between them. The CDR3 extends over 15 amino acids. The CDR3 reads CAWSSEVSRLQPQHF. Incomplete CDR3 DNA: TGTGCCTGGAGTAGTGAGGTTTCTCGTTTGCAGCCC.

To note about this clone: The missing CDR3 end, 3 residues past where the read stops, is filled in from the germline J gene. This chain joins TRBV3-1 (or the pseudogene TRBV3-2) and TRBJ1-4, with TRBD1 matching 7 bases. V lost 0 bases, J lost 8 bases, and 6 bases stayed unmatched. The germline CDR1 and CDR2 sequences are LGHDT and YNNKEL (reference sequence). CDR3 size: 15 residues. The sequenced CDR3 bases are TGTGCCAGCAGCCAAGAAGACAGGGCCCCCGAAAAA. Translation: CASSQEDRAPEK. The CDR3, in full, reads CASSQEDRAPEKLFF.

Turning to this clone: With the read ending 3 residues before the CDR3 end, the germline J gene is used to fill in that end. This chain joins TRBV6-2 or TRBV6-3 and TRBJ2-7; 10 nucleotides agree with TRBD1. The junction had 8 bases not matched to a gene; V was cut back by 7 bases and J by 2 bases. CDR1 MNHEY and CDR2 SVGEGT come from the germline V gene. The CDR3 is 15 residues long. The sequenced CDR3 bases are TGTGCCAGCACTTCCCGGGACAGGGGAACCTACGAG. Encoded protein: CASTSRDRGTYE. Given in full, the CDR3 is CASTSRDRGTYEQYF.

With regard to this clone: The missing CDR3 end, 3 residues past where the read stops, is filled in from the germline J gene. The chain is built from TRBV27 and TRBJ2-2; D may be TRBD1 (7 bases). Trimming cost V 5 bases and J 3 bases, with 13 bases left between them. CDR1 and CDR2 from the germline V gene are MNHEY and SMNVEV (reference sequence). There are 15 residues in the CDR3. This chain's CDR3 is CASSRTGEDTGELFF. Incomplete CDR3 DNA: TGTGCCAGCAGTCGAACAGGGGAGGACACCGGGGAG.